This entry lists 28 T cell receptor beta chains sequenced from one sample in a study of graft-versus-host responses after intestinal transplantation. TCRdb keeps only in-frame clones here, not all; method: immunoSEQ multiplex PCR. The top ten clones hold about a sixth of a sample with 75,000 to 100,000 clones, roughly four fifths of them seen once. Antigen specificity for these receptors is unknown. The specimen was unstimulated CD8+ T cells sorted from spleen or lymph node cells, collected before intestinal transplant. The receptors here all came from a human donor who received an intestinal transplant.

The chain links TRBV30 to TRBJ1-5; D is unclear. From germline, CDR1 is GTSNPN and CDR2 SVGIG (reference sequence). V was pared by 2 bases and J by 3 bases, with 8 bases between. This CDR3 is 13 amino acids long. CDR3 nucleotide sequence: TGTGCCTGGAGTTCCCTCACCAATCAGCCCCAGCATTTT. Protein: CAWSSLTNQPQHF.

V usage is TRBV4-1 and J usage is TRBJ2-1; D is undetermined. CDR1 and CDR2 (germline): MGHRA, YSYEKL. The CDR3 runs to 15 residues. Trimming took 1 base from V and 4 from J, leaving 11 bases between them. The CDR3 sequence: CASSQVSGRYNEQFF. Here the CDR3 DNA reads TGCGCCAGCAGCCAAGTGTCGGGCCGATACAATGAGCAGTTCTTC.

Only a few counts were recorded for this clone. The chain carries TRBV6-1 and TRBJ2-7; TRBD2 aligns across 8 bases. V was clipped by 1 base and J by 4 bases; unmatched bases: 6. The CDR3 contains 15 residues. CDR1 is MNHNS and CDR2 is SASEGT in the germline V gene. CDR3 residues: CASSEVLAGGYEQYF. The CDR3 DNA follows: TGTGCCAGCAGTGAAGTCCTAGCGGGCGGATACGAGCAGTACTTC.

The count of this clone is one. This chain links TRBV7-9 with TRBJ1-4; D gene uncertain. V was cut by 4 bases and J by 8 bases, with 11 bases left in between. The germline CDR1 and CDR2 sequences are SEHNR and FQNEAQ (reference sequence). CDR3 length: 13 residues. CDR3 bases: TGTGCCAGCAGCTCAGAAAGTCGGGAAAAACTGTTTTTT. As protein: CASSSESREKLFF.

The V gene is TRBV4-1, the J gene TRBJ2-3, with 9 bases aligning to TRBD2. The CDR3 has 16 amino acids. The germline gives CDR1 MGHRA, CDR2 YSYEKL. The J segment lost 3 bases and the V segment lost 5 bases, leaving 9 bases of the junction unmatched. CDR3 loop: CASSGGTSFVTDTQYF. The CDR3 region has the DNA TGCGCCAGCAGCGGCGGGACTAGCTTTGTAACAGATACGCAGTATTTT.

This chain connects TRBV4-1 to TRBJ2-2; possible D gene TRBD2, 5 bases. The CDR3 has 15 amino acids. The germline V gene has CDR1 MGHRA and CDR2 YSYEKL. V was trimmed by 2 bases and J by 4 bases, leaving 11 bases between them. CDR3 protein: CASSQLAVTTGELFF. The DNA of the CDR3 is TGCGCCAGCAGCCAACTAGCCGTGACCACCGGGGAGCTGTTTTTT.

V usage is TRBV6-1 and J usage is TRBJ2-2, with D possibly matching TRBD2 (6 bases). CDR3 length: 14 amino acids. The V gene lost 8 bases and the J gene lost 5 bases, with 15 bases spanning the gap. Germline V gene lookup returns CDR1 MNHNS and CDR2 SASEGT. The CDR3 region is CASGAPGLTGELFF. The CDR3 DNA sequence: TGTGCCAGCGGAGCCCCCGGACTAACCGGGGAGCTGTTTTTT.

This sequence joins TRBV10-3 and TRBJ1-5; 8 bases line up with TRBD1. Germline CDR1 ENHRY, CDR2 SYGVKD. V dropped 4 bases and J dropped 6; count of bases not matched to a gene: 8. The CDR3 length is 15 residues. The CDR3 loop is CAISVHRGSGQPQHF. In DNA, the CDR3 is TGTGCCATCAGTGTGCACAGGGGGTCAGGTCAGCCCCAGCATTTT.

The chain joins TRBV7-9 to TRBJ2-5; tentatively, D is TRBD1 (7 bases). Trimming took 5 bases from V and 4 from J, leaving 17 bases between them. The CDR3 covers 15 residues. The V gene's germline CDR1 is SEHNR and CDR2 FQNEAQ (reference sequence). CDR3 amino acids: CASSRLRQGGETQYF. CDR3 nucleotides: TGTGCCAGCAGCCGACTAAGACAGGGAGGAGAGACCCAGTACTTC.

The chain is built from TRBV20-1 and TRBJ2-7, with 8 bases lining up with TRBD1. Germline loops: CDR1 DFQATT, CDR2 SNEGSKA (reference sequence). V was pared by 5 bases and J by 6 bases, with 3 bases of the junction left unmatched. The CDR3 sequence is 11 residues long. CDR3 protein: CSAQGAGEQYF. The CDR3 DNA reads TGCAGTGCTCAGGGGGCGGGCGAGCAGTACTTC.

This clone appeared a few times. The chain employs TRBV6-5 and TRBJ1-6, with TRBD1 as a possible D gene (5 bases). The ends were cut back, 0 bases at V and 6 bases at J, with 9 bases in the middle. This CDR3 contains 15 residues. CDR1 is MNHEY, CDR2 SVGAGI, per germline. CDR3 sequence: CASSYSGTVNSPLHF. DNA for the CDR3: TGTGCCAGCAGTTACTCTGGGACCGTTAATTCACCCCTCCACTTT.

The chain combines TRBV6-5 with TRBJ1-2, with 8 positions matching TRBD1. Germline V gene sequence: CDR1 MNHEY, CDR2 SVGAGI. J gave up 6 bases and V 2 bases, and 5 bases lay outside the gene matches. The CDR3 loop spans 14 amino acids. The CDR3 nucleotides read TGTGCCAGCAGTTACGCTGGGGACAGGAATGGCTACACCTTC. Translating gives CASSYAGDRNGYTF.

V is TRBV7-3 and J is TRBJ2-3; a weak D match, TRBD1 (6 bases). This CDR3 is 16 amino acids long. V was clipped by 2 bases and J by 0 bases, with 12 bases between them. CDR1 is SGHTA, CDR2 FQGTGA, per germline. The CDR3 DNA follows: TGTGCCAGCAGCTTATGGGGGCAGGTTAGCACAGATACGCAGTATTTT. It codes for CASSLWGQVSTDTQYF.

The chain carries TRBV2 and TRBJ2-3; a possible D gene is TRBD2 (5 bases). Trimming shortened V by 4 bases and J by 0 bases, and 11 bases separated the two germline ends. The V gene's germline CDR1 is SNHLY and CDR2 FYNNEI. The CDR3 consists of 15 residues. DNA for the CDR3: TGTGCCAGCAGTGTAGTAGCGCCAAGCACAGATACGCAGTATTTT. The encoded protein is CASSVVAPSTDTQYF.

The chain couples TRBV11-2 to TRBJ2-4; D is uncertain. V lost 1 base, J lost 0 bases, and 13 bases lay in between. CDR1 and CDR2 (germline): SGHAT, FQNNGV. There are 17 residues in the CDR3. The CDR3 sequence: CASSLGASRLAKNIQYF. In nucleotides, the CDR3 is TGTGCCAGCAGCTTAGGAGCCTCTCGATTAGCCAAAAACATTCAGTACTTC.

As DNA, the CDR3 is TGCGCCAGCAGCTCGTGGACAGGGGGCTTAACTGAAGCTTTCTTT. Translated: CASSSWTGGLTEAFF. The chain uses TRBV5-1 and TRBJ1-1; the match to TRBD1 covers 11 bases. Germline V gene sequence: CDR1 SGHRS, CDR2 YFSETQ. The CDR3 sequence is 15 residues long. Trimming removed 3 bases from V and 5 bases from J; junction bases left unmatched: 6.

The chain employs TRBV13 and TRBJ2-7; D is ambiguous. Germline V gene lookup returns CDR1 PRHDT and CDR2 FYEKMQ (reference sequence). CDR3 length equals 13 residues. The V gene lost 3 bases and the J gene lost 3 bases, with 9 bases spanning the gap. The CDR3 sequence: CASSLPTNYEQYF. The CDR3 DNA follows: TGTGCCAGCAGCTTGCCAACAAACTACGAGCAGTACTTC.

This chain connects TRBV4-2 to TRBJ2-1, with 12 bases aligning to TRBD2. Germline values: CDR1 LGHNA, CDR2 YNFKEQ. Trimming at V came to 0 bases and at J to 5 bases, leaving 8 bases not matched to a gene. There are 18 residues in the CDR3. The CDR3 bases are TGTGCCAGCAGCCAAGAATTTTCACTAGCGGGGGGAAACAATGAGCAGTTCTTC. This codes for CASSQEFSLAGGNNEQFF.

This CDR3 reads CASSSPLVGTYNEQFF. The CDR3 region has the DNA TGTGCCAGCAGTTCCCCACTAGTGGGGACCTACAATGAGCAGTTCTTC. The chain joins TRBV6-6 to TRBJ2-1; D may be TRBD2 (5 bases). CDR3 size: 16 residues. Per the germline V gene, CDR1 is MNHNY and CDR2 is SVGAGI (reference sequence). The germline V and J ends were trimmed by 4 bases and 2 bases, with 15 bases remaining between them.

This chain connects TRBV23-1 to TRBJ2-5; 11 nucleotides line up with TRBD2. TRBV23-1 is filed as an ORF, its function uncertain. Trimming took 0 bases from V and 3 from J; bases not matched to a gene: 3. The CDR3 consists of 16 residues. The CDR3 loop reads CASSQSPSGGKETQYF. For the CDR3, the DNA is TGCGCCAGCAGTCAATCCCCTAGCGGGGGGAAAGAGACCCAGTACTTC.

The genes are TRBV9 and TRBJ2-3, with 8 positions matching TRBD2. The CDR3 has 14 residues. V shed 4 bases and J 4 bases; nucleotides not matched to a gene: 5. Germline-derived CDR1 and CDR2 are SGDLS and YYNGEE. CDR3 coding DNA: TGTGCCAGCAGCTCGAGCGGGAGAGCAGATACGCAGTATTTT. Its translation: CASSSSGRADTQYF. The whole variable domain, remainder taken from reference TRBV9 and TRBJ2-3, is DSGVTQTPKHLITATGQRVTLRCSPRSGDLSVYWYQQSLDQGLQFLIQYYNGEERAKGNILERFSAQQFPDLHSELNLSSLELGDSALYFCASSSSGRADTQYFGPGTRLTVL.

The CDR3 sequence is CASSLVGTYSVEQYF. The CDR3 DNA is TGTGCCAGCAGCTTAGTAGGGACATATTCGGTCGAGCAGTACTTC. This sequence joins TRBV11-1 and TRBJ2-7; TRBD1 might be the D (6 bases). V was trimmed by 1 base and J by 6 bases, leaving 16 bases between them. This CDR3 is built from 15 residues. The germline gives CDR1 SGHAT, CDR2 FQDESV (reference sequence).

This clone was detected only once. This sequence joins TRBV6-5 and TRBJ2-3; unclear D gene. This CDR3 is 16 amino acids long. Trimming shortened V by 0 bases and J by 4 bases, and 14 bases separated the two germline ends. The germline V gene encodes CDR1 MNHEY and CDR2 SVGAGI. The CDR3 bases are TGTGCCAGCAGTTACTCTAACTGGCCCGGAGCAGATACGCAGTATTTT. Translated: CASSYSNWPGADTQYF.

The chain links TRBV2 to TRBJ2-2, with no clear D. CDR1 is SNHLY and CDR2 is FYNNEI in the germline V gene. The V and J ends lost 1 base and 2 bases respectively, with 11 bases between them. This CDR3 has 16 residues. CDR3 sequence reads: CASSEDKTVNTGELFF. DNA of the CDR3: TGTGCCAGCAGTGAAGATAAAACAGTTAACACCGGGGAGCTGTTTTTT. Supplemented by reference TRBV2 and TRBJ2-2, the full variable domain reads EPEVTQTPSHQVTQMGQEVILRCVPISNHLYFYWYRQILGQKVEFLVSFYNNEISEKSEIFDDQFSVERPDGSNFTLKIRSTKLEDSAMYFCASSEDKTVNTGELFFGEGSRLTVL.

V is TRBV29-1 and J is TRBJ2-1; D might be TRBD2 (6 bases). The germline gives CDR1 SQVTM, CDR2 ANQGSEA. Trimming took off 4 bases at V and 3 bases at J, with 10 bases between the two ends. The CDR3 covers 13 residues. The DNA for the CDR3 is TGCAGCGTTGGACTAGTGGGCTACAATGAGCAGTTCTTC. Translating gives CSVGLVGYNEQFF.

The V call is TRBV6-5, the J call TRBJ2-7; the D gene is possibly TRBD2 (5 bases). This CDR3 is 14 amino acids long. V dropped 5 bases and J dropped 2 bases, with 13 bases sitting between them. CDR1 is MNHEY, CDR2 SVGAGI, per germline. The DNA of the CDR3 is TGTGCCAGCAGTGAGAGGGTGGGTGCCTACGAGCAGTACTTC. Translated: CASSERVGAYEQYF.

Points on this clone: Other DNA sequences of this sample code for an identical CDR3. The chain is built from TRBV28 and TRBJ2-7; D not certain. Trimming removed 2 bases from V and 0 bases from J, with 8 bases in between. This CDR3 has 14 amino acids. Germline V lookup: CDR1 MDHEN, CDR2 SYDVKM. CDR3 DNA sequence: TGTGCCAGCAGTTTACTACCTAGCTCCTACGAGCAGTACTTC. As protein: CASSLLPSSYEQYF.

This clone was seen only a few times. V usage is TRBV5-1 and J usage is TRBJ1-1, with D perhaps matching TRBD1 (6 bases). Between the trimmed V and J ends, which lost 3 bases and 4 bases, there was a span of 16 bases. Germline V lookup: CDR1 SGHRS, CDR2 YFSETQ. The length of the CDR3 is 15 residues. The CDR3 here is CASSYRMTGGTEAFF. CDR3 nucleotide sequence: TGCGCCAGCAGCTACCGGATGACAGGAGGCACTGAAGCTTTCTTT.